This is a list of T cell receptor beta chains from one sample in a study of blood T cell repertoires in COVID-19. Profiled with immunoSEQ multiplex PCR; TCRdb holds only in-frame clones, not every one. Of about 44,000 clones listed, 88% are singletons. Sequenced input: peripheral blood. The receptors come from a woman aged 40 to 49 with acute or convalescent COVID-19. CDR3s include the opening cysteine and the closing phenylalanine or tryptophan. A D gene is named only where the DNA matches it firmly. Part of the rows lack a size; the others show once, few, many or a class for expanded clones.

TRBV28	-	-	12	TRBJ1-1	TGTGCCAGTCAGAGGGCGCTCTCAGAGGCTTTCTTT	CASQRALSEAFF
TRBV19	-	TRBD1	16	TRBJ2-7	TGTGCCAGTATTTCCTCCGGGACAGGGGTACCCTACGAGCAGTACTTC	CASISSGTGVPYEQYF
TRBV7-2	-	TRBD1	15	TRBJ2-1	TGTGCCAGCAGCTTATCGACAGGGCCCTACAATGAGCAGTTCTTC	CASSLSTGPYNEQFF
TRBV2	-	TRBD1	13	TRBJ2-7	TGTGCCAGCACCGGACAGGGCTCCAACGAGCAGTACTTC	CASTGQGSNEQYF
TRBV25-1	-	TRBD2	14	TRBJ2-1	TGTGCCAGCAGTGAACTAGCGGGAAACAATGAGCAGTTCTTC	CASSELAGNNEQFF
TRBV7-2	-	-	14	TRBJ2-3	TGTGCCAGCAGGATCGCTAGGGGTCGAGATACGCAGTATTTT	CASRIARGRDTQYF
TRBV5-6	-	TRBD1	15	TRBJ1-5	TGTGCCAGCAGCTACGGGACAGGGGACAATCAGCCCCAGCATTTT	CASSYGTGDNQPQHF
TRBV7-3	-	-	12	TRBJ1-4	TGTGCCAGCAGCCTCCCACAGGGCAAGCTGTTTTTT	CASSLPQGKLFF
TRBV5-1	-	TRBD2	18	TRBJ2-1	TGCGCCAGCAGCACCGGGACTAGCGGGACCCCGGGGTACAATGAGCAGTTCTTC	CASSTGTSGTPGYNEQFF
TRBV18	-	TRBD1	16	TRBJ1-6	TGTGCCAGCTCCCTCTCATTCGACAGGGGAGACTCACCCCTCCACTTT	CASSLSFDRGDSPLHF
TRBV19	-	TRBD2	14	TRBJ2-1	TGTGCCAGTAGCAGTCCCGGGACTAGCGGGGGGCAGTTCTTC	CASSSPGTSGGQFF
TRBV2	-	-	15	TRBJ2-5	TGTGCCAGCAGTGCCGTCGAGGCCTATAGGAAGACCCAGTACTTC	CASSAVEAYRKTQYF
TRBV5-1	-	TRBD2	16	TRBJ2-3	TGCGCCAGCAGCTTGGGTAGCGGGGGAGGCACAGATACGCAGTATTTT	CASSLGSGGGTDTQYF
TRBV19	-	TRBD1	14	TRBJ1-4	TGTGCCAGTAGTATGGACAGGGGAGGCGAAAAACTGTTTTTT	CASSMDRGGEKLFF
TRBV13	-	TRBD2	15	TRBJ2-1	TGTGCCAGCAGCCCCGGGACTAGCTCCTACAATGAGCAGTTCTTC	CASSPGTSSYNEQFF
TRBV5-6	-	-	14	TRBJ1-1	TGTGCCAGCAGTTTTGGACAGCTGAACACTGAAGCTTTCTTT	CASSFGQLNTEAFF
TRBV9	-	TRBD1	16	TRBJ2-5	TGTGCCAGCAGCGTAGAAGACAGGGGGCTGGGAGAGACCCAGTACTTC	CASSVEDRGLGETQYF
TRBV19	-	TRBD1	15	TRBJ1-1	TGTGCCAGCAAGCCCCCGGGACAGGGAATCGCTGAAGCTTTCTTT	CASKPPGQGIAEAFF
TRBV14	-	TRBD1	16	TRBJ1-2	TGTGCCAGCAGCCAAGACTCTCGAGGGGGCGGCTATGGCTACACCTTC	CASSQDSRGGGYGYTF
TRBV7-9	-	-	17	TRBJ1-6	TGTGCCAGCAGCCCAGCCACAGGGCAGTCCTATAATTCACCCCTCCACTTT	CASSPATGQSYNSPLHF
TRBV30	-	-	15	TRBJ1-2	TGTGCCTGGAGTGGTCGACCGACGGAGTTCTATGGCTACACCTTC	CAWSGRPTEFYGYTF
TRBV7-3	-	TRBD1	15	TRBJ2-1	TGTGCCAGCAGCTTAGGGCCAGGGGGCAACAATGAGCAGTTCTTC	CASSLGPGGNNEQFF
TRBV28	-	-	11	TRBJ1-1	TGTGCCAGCAGCCCGGGCAGGGTAGCTTTCTTT	CASSPGRVAFF
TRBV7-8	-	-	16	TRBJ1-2	TGTGCCAGCAGCGTCCAAGTGTCAGGGGTGGGGTATGGCTACACCTTC	CASSVQVSGVGYGYTF
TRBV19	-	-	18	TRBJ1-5	TGTGCCAGTAGTATAGGAAGACAGGACTTACTACGCAATCAGCCCCAGCATTTT	CASSIGRQDLLRNQPQHF
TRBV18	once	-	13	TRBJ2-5	TGTGCCAGCTCACCAGGGAGGCAAGAGACCCAGTACTTC	CASSPGRQETQYF
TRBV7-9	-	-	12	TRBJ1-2	TGTGCCAGCAGTTTATCATCGGATGGCTACACCTTC	CASSLSSDGYTF
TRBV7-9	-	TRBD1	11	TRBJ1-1	TGTGCCAGCAGGGACAGGGATCGAGCTTTCTTT	CASRDRDRAFF
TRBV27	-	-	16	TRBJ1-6	TGTGCCAGCAGTTTATCGTTTCTCGGGGTCGGTTCACCCCTCCACTTT	CASSLSFLGVGSPLHF
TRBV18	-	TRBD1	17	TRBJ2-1	TGTGCCAGCTCACCAATCGAAACCGGGACAGAACGCGACGAGCAGTTCTTC	CASSPIETGTERDEQFF
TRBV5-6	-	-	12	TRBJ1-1	TGTGCCAGCAGCTCGCGGATGGCTGAAGCTTTCTTT	CASSSRMAEAFF
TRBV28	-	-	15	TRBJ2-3	TGTGCCAGCACGTCCCAGGGCGGAAGCACAGATACGCAGTATTTT	CASTSQGGSTDTQYF
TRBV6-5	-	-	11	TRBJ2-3	TGTGCCAGCCAAAGGGGGGATACGCAGTATTTT	CASQRGDTQYF
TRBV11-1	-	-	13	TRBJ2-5	TGTGCCAGCAGCTTAGACCAGGCGGAGACCCAGTACTTC	CASSLDQAETQYF
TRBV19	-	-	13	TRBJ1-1	TGTGCCAGTAGTACGGACAGGAACACTGAAGCTTTCTTT	CASSTDRNTEAFF
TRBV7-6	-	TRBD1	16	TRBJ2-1	TGTGCCAGCAGTTATACCGGGACAGGGGTGCCCAATGAGCAGTTCTTC	CASSYTGTGVPNEQFF
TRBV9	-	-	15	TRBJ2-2	TGTGCCAGCAGCGTAGTGCACACGAACACCGGGGAGCTGTTTTTT	CASSVVHTNTGELFF
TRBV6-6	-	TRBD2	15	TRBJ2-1	TGTGCCAGCAGTCCTTTAGCGGGCCGCTACAATGAGCAGTTCTTC	CASSPLAGRYNEQFF
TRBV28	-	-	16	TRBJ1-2	TGTGCCAGCATCCCTCTTGAGGGAGCCGATAACTATGGCTACACCTTC	CASIPLEGADNYGYTF
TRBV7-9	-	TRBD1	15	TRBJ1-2	TGTGCCAGCAGCCTTTCTCGGGACAGGGCCTATGGCTACACCTTC	CASSLSRDRAYGYTF
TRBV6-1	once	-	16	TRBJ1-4	TGTGCCAGCAGTGACAGGGGCCCCATAGGGAATGAAAAACTGTTTTTT	CASSDRGPIGNEKLFF
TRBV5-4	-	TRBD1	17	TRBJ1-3	TGTGCCAGCAGCCGACCAACAGACAGGGCAGCTGGAAACACCATATATTTT	CASSRPTDRAAGNTIYF
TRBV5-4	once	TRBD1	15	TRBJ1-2	TGTGCCAGCAGCATTCTACAGGGGGAGGTCGGTGGCTACACCTTC	CASSILQGEVGGYTF
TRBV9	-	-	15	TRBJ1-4	TGTGCCAGCAGCGTGAGCGGGCAGTATAATGAAAAACTGTTTTTT	CASSVSGQYNEKLFF
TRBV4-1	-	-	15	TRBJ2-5	TGCGCCAGCAGCCAAGGGACTCTACTCCAAGAGACCCAGTACTTC	CASSQGTLLQETQYF